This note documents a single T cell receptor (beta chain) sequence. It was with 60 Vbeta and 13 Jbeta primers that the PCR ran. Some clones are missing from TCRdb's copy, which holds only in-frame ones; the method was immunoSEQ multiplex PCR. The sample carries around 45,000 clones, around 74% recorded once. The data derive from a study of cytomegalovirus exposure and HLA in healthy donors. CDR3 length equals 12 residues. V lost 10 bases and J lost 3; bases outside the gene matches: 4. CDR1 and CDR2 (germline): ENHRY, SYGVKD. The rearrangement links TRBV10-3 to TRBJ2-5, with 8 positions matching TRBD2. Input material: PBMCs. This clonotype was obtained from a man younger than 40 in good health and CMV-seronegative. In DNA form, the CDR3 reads TGTGCCACCCGGCGGGAGGAAGAGACCCAGTACTTC. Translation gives CATRREEETQYF.